This TCR beta chain is drawn from a study of tumor and adjacent non-tumor tissue in lung cancer. Study-wide findings and caveats: Tumor tissue had significantly higher TCR diversity than normal lung.

Details on this clonotype: What it binds is unknown.

CDR3 length: 15 residues. CDR1 and CDR2 from the germline V gene are LGHNA and YNFKEQ. Between the trimmed V and J ends, which lost 10 bases and 9 bases, there was a span of 25 bases. The library came from three nested PCR rounds adapted from ARM-PCR protocols. Via MiXCR, TCRdb re-called the multiplex PCR reads, giving one row per CDR3 protein. The profile covers 90,000 to 100,000 distinct CDR3 sequences, with 75% to 85% appearing a single time and roughly 33% taken by the ten largest. This sample's RNA came from whole unsorted tissue. The normal lung tissue was taken more than 3 cm from the tumor edge.

The chain uses TRBV4-2 and TRBJ2-1; a weak D match, TRBD1 (6 bases). The specimen sequenced was distant non-tumor lung tissue. This clonotype originated in a man in his sixties with small cell lung cancer. The CDR3 bases are TGTGCCAACACCCATCCGCAAAATCGAGGGGGTGAGCAGTTCTTC. It encodes CANTHPQNRGGEQFF.